This is a list of T cell receptor beta chains from one sample in a study of breast tumors, draining lymph nodes, adjacent tissues. TCRdb analysed the multiplex PCR reads with MiXCR anew, one entry per CDR3 protein. In the table there are about 150,000 distinct CDR3 sequences, under 25% of which are singletons. The sequencing sample was made of axillary lymph node tissue. Receptor source: a female donor with breast cancer. Some clones in this sample may be carry-over from other donors' samples. Each CDR3 is given with its conserved first and last residue. A D gene is named only where the DNA matches it firmly. Only part of the rows carry a size: once, few, many, or a class if the clone is expanded.

CDR3 protein: CASSFYGAGGGNEQFF
CDR3 DNA: TGTGCCAGCAGTTTCTATGGTGCGGGAGGAGGGAATGAGCAGTTCTTC
J gene: TRBJ2-1
clone size: few
D gene: TRBD2
V gene: TRBV27

CDR3 protein: CASSLEKKLAGTDTQYF
CDR3 DNA: TGTGCCAGCAGCTTAGAGAAGAAGCTAGCGGGCACAGATACGCAGTATTTT
J gene: TRBJ2-3
clone size: many
D gene: TRBD2
V gene: TRBV7-9

CDR3 protein: CAWASGANVLTF
CDR3 DNA: TGTGCCTGGGCGTCTGGGGCCAACGTCCTGACTTTC
J gene: TRBJ2-6
clone size: NA
D gene: NA
V gene: TRBV30

CDR3 protein: CASSYSSRAQSYEQYF
CDR3 DNA: TGTGCCAGCAGTTACTCATCGAGGGCGCAGTCCTACGAGCAGTACTTC
J gene: TRBJ2-7
clone size: many
D gene: NA
V gene: TRBV6-5

CDR3 protein: CSARDLAGDFTGELFF
CDR3 DNA: TGCAGTGCTAGAGATCTAGCGGGAGATTTCACCGGGGAGCTGTTTTTT
J gene: TRBJ2-2
clone size: many
D gene: TRBD2
V gene: TRBV20-1

CDR3 protein: CATSRDGGVGYEQFF
CDR3 DNA: TGTGCCACCAGCAGAGATGGCGGGGTAGGCTATGAGCAGTTCTTC
J gene: TRBJ2-1
clone size: many
D gene: NA
V gene: TRBV15

CDR3 protein: CATSERLAPGELFF
CDR3 DNA: TGTGCCACCAGTGAAAGACTAGCGCCCGGGGAGCTGTTTTTT
J gene: TRBJ2-2
clone size: many
D gene: TRBD2
V gene: TRBV24-1

CDR3 protein: CASSLGQGHLYEQYF
CDR3 DNA: TGTGCCAGCAGCTTAGGGCAGGGCCACCTCTACGAGCAGTACTTC
J gene: TRBJ2-7
clone size: many
D gene: NA
V gene: TRBV7-2

CDR3 protein: CASSLSQGSVNSPLHF
CDR3 DNA: TGCGCCAGCAGCTTGTCTCAGGGCTCGGTGAATTCACCCCTCCACTTT
J gene: TRBJ1-6
clone size: many
D gene: NA
V gene: TRBV5-1

CDR3 protein: CASSLRVAHEQFF
CDR3 DNA: TGTGCCAGCAGCTTACGTGTAGCTCATGAGCAGTTCTTC
J gene: TRBJ2-1
clone size: many
D gene: NA
V gene: TRBV7-2

CDR3 protein: CASSLSGVGELFF
CDR3 DNA: TGTGCCAGCAGCTTGTCTGGGGTCGGGGAGCTGTTTTTT
J gene: TRBJ2-2
clone size: many
D gene: NA
V gene: TRBV5-6

CDR3 protein: CSASPTNEQFF
CDR3 DNA: TGCAGTGCTAGCCCAACGAATGAGCAGTTCTTC
J gene: TRBJ2-1
clone size: many
D gene: NA
V gene: TRBV20-1

CDR3 protein: CASSQDNEKLFF
CDR3 DNA: TGTGCCAGCAGCCAAGATAATGAAAAACTGTTTTTT
J gene: TRBJ1-4
clone size: NA
D gene: NA
V gene: TRBV3-1

CDR3 protein: CASSLDATYEQYF
CDR3 DNA: TGTGCCAGCAGCTTAGATGCGACATACGAGCAGTACTTC
J gene: TRBJ2-7
clone size: many
D gene: NA
V gene: TRBV11-2

CDR3 protein: CASSLGGQAAHQPQHF
CDR3 DNA: TGTGCCAGCAGCTTAGGAGGACAGGCGGCTCATCAGCCCCAGCATTTT
J gene: TRBJ1-5
clone size: many
D gene: TRBD1
V gene: TRBV7-2

CDR3 protein: CASSLEALAGAYTQYF
CDR3 DNA: TGTGCCAGCAGCTTGGAGGCCCTAGCGGGAGCATATACGCAGTATTTT
J gene: TRBJ2-3
clone size: many
D gene: TRBD2
V gene: TRBV5-6

CDR3 protein: CSAGNTPGLAGDYEQYF
CDR3 DNA: TGCAGTGCTGGGAACACACCGGGACTAGCGGGAGACTACGAGCAGTACTTC
J gene: TRBJ2-7
clone size: many
D gene: TRBD2
V gene: TRBV20-1

CDR3 protein: CSAPSRIYEQYF
CDR3 DNA: TGCAGTGCTCCCAGTCGGATTTACGAGCAGTACTTC
J gene: TRBJ2-7
clone size: many
D gene: NA
V gene: TRBV20-1

CDR3 protein: CASSLDRYEQFF
CDR3 DNA: TGTGCCAGCAGCTTAGATCGTTATGAGCAGTTCTTC
J gene: TRBJ2-1
clone size: many
D gene: NA
V gene: TRBV11-3

CDR3 protein: CASSLKTMREQFYEQYF
CDR3 DNA: TGTGCCAGCAGCTTGAAGACTATGCGGGAGCAGTTCTACGAGCAGTACTTC
J gene: TRBJ2-7
clone size: many
D gene: TRBD2
V gene: TRBV7-3

CDR3 protein: CATSRSGTSGSREQYF
CDR3 DNA: TGTGCCACCAGCAGATCGGGTACTAGCGGGAGTAGGGAGCAGTACTTC
J gene: TRBJ2-7
clone size: many
D gene: TRBD2
V gene: TRBV15

CDR3 protein: CASSPRGVGGSNTGELFF
CDR3 DNA: TGTGCCAGCAGCCCTCGGGGGGTTGGGGGATCAAACACCGGGGAGCTGTTTTTT
J gene: TRBJ2-2
clone size: many
D gene: TRBD2
V gene: TRBV7-2

CDR3 protein: CASSRANWQFF
CDR3 DNA: TGTGCCAGCAGCAGGGCAAATTGGCAGTTCTTC
J gene: TRBJ2-1
clone size: few
D gene: NA
V gene: TRBV28

CDR3 protein: CSAFDDRIKNIQYF
CDR3 DNA: TGCAGTGCTTTCGACGACAGAATCAAAAACATTCAGTACTTC
J gene: TRBJ2-4
clone size: NA
D gene: NA
V gene: TRBV20-1

CDR3 protein: CASGPRTSGRGTDTQYF
CDR3 DNA: TGTGCTAGTGGTCCTCGGACTAGCGGGAGGGGGACAGATACGCAGTATTTT
J gene: TRBJ2-3
clone size: few
D gene: TRBD2
V gene: TRBV12-5

CDR3 protein: CASSMGLAANNEQFF
CDR3 DNA: TGCGCCAGCAGCATGGGACTAGCGGCAAACAATGAGCAGTTCTTC
J gene: TRBJ2-1
clone size: many
D gene: TRBD2
V gene: TRBV5-1

CDR3 protein: CASTSRASETQYF
CDR3 DNA: TGTGCCAGCACTTCTAGAGCGTCGGAGACCCAGTACTTC
J gene: TRBJ2-5
clone size: many
D gene: NA
V gene: TRBV6-5

CDR3 protein: CASSTRGSGRAVRETQYF
CDR3 DNA: TGTGCCAGCAGCACCCGGGGTAGCGGGAGGGCCGTAAGAGAGACCCAGTACTTC
J gene: TRBJ2-5
clone size: once
D gene: TRBD2
V gene: TRBV11-2

CDR3 protein: CASSLNRAGGGETQYF
CDR3 DNA: TGTGCCAGCAGCTTAAATAGGGCAGGGGGAGGGGAGACCCAGTACTTC
J gene: TRBJ2-5
clone size: many
D gene: NA
V gene: TRBV7-2

CDR3 protein: CSASLAEETQYF
CDR3 DNA: TGCAGTGCTTCCCTAGCGGAAGAGACCCAGTACTTC
J gene: TRBJ2-5
clone size: many
D gene: TRBD2
V gene: TRBV20-1

CDR3 protein: CSGSGTGRYGYTF
CDR3 DNA: TGCAGTGGGTCCGGGACAGGGAGGTATGGCTACACCTTC
J gene: TRBJ1-2
clone size: many
D gene: TRBD1
V gene: TRBV20-1

CDR3 protein: CASSKTPNTGELFF
CDR3 DNA: TGTGCCAGCAGTAAGACCCCGAACACCGGGGAGCTGTTTTTT
J gene: TRBJ2-2
clone size: many
D gene: NA
V gene: TRBV6-1

CDR3 protein: CASSRRRGTNTGELFF
CDR3 DNA: TGTGCCAGCAGCCGGCGCAGGGGCACGAACACCGGGGAGCTGTTTTTT
J gene: TRBJ2-2
clone size: NA
D gene: NA
V gene: TRBV5-4

CDR3 protein: CASRTGGSYEQYF
CDR3 DNA: TGTGCCAGCCGGACAGGGGGCTCCTACGAGCAGTACTTC
J gene: TRBJ2-7
clone size: many
D gene: TRBD1
V gene: TRBV6-6

CDR3 protein: CASSSGPAANEKLFF
CDR3 DNA: TGTGCCAGCAGCTCAGGGCCGGCGGCTAATGAAAAACTGTTTTTT
J gene: TRBJ1-4
clone size: many
D gene: NA
V gene: TRBV7-9

CDR3 protein: CASSLDQTDTQYF
CDR3 DNA: TGTGCCAGCAGCTTAGATCAAACAGATACGCAGTATTTT
J gene: TRBJ2-3
clone size: many
D gene: NA
V gene: TRBV11-2

CDR3 protein: CASSLVGLGNQPQHF
CDR3 DNA: TGTGCCAGCAGCTTAGTTGGGTTAGGCAATCAGCCCCAGCATTTT
J gene: TRBJ1-5
clone size: many
D gene: NA
V gene: TRBV7-9

CDR3 protein: CASSVPPNRGNSPLHF
CDR3 DNA: TGTGCCAGCAGTGTCCCACCCAACAGGGGTAATTCACCCCTCCACTTT
J gene: TRBJ1-6
clone size: many
D gene: TRBD1
V gene: TRBV6-1

CDR3 protein: CASSRYVGEQYF
CDR3 DNA: TGTGCCAGCAGTCGATACGTGGGAGAGCAGTACTTC
J gene: TRBJ2-7
clone size: many
D gene: NA
V gene: TRBV28

CDR3 protein: CSVEGLAGDYEQYF
CDR3 DNA: TGCAGCGTTGAGGGACTAGCGGGAGACTACGAGCAGTACTTC
J gene: TRBJ2-7
clone size: many
D gene: TRBD2
V gene: TRBV29-1

CDR3 protein: CSAKPTYNEQFF
CDR3 DNA: TGCAGTGCGAAACCAACATACAATGAGCAGTTCTTC
J gene: TRBJ2-1
clone size: many
D gene: NA
V gene: TRBV20-1

CDR3 protein: CASSLAGTGGRETQYF
CDR3 DNA: TGCGCCAGCAGCTTGGCCGGGACAGGGGGCCGGGAGACCCAGTACTTC
J gene: TRBJ2-5
clone size: few
D gene: TRBD1
V gene: TRBV5-1

CDR3 protein: CASSLDRGFTDTQYF
CDR3 DNA: TGTGCCAGCAGCTTGGACAGGGGGTTCACAGATACGCAGTATTTT
J gene: TRBJ2-3
clone size: many
D gene: TRBD1
V gene: TRBV5-4

CDR3 protein: CASRGGYEQYF
CDR3 DNA: TGTGCCAGCAGGGGCGGATACGAGCAGTACTTC
J gene: TRBJ2-7
clone size: once
D gene: NA
V gene: TRBV7-2

CDR3 protein: CASSQAGTYEQYF
CDR3 DNA: TGTGCCAGCAGCCAAGCCGGGACCTACGAGCAGTACTTC
J gene: TRBJ2-7
clone size: many
D gene: NA
V gene: TRBV3-1

CDR3 protein: CASSPHRPDNSPLHF
CDR3 DNA: TGTGCCAGCAGCCCCCACAGGCCAGACAATTCACCCCTCCACTTT
J gene: TRBJ1-6
clone size: many
D gene: NA
V gene: TRBV3-1

CDR3 protein: CASIWDPSYNEQFF
CDR3 DNA: TGTGCCAGCATATGGGACCCATCCTACAATGAGCAGTTCTTC
J gene: TRBJ2-1
clone size: many
D gene: NA
V gene: TRBV2

CDR3 protein: CASSRASGSEQYF
CDR3 DNA: TGTGCCAGCAGCCGAGCGTCGGGGAGCGAGCAGTACTTC
J gene: TRBJ2-7
clone size: NA
D gene: NA
V gene: TRBV7-9

CDR3 protein: CASSHRQGLREKLFF
CDR3 DNA: TGTGCCAGCAGTCACAGACAGGGACTTCGGGAAAAACTGTTTTTT
J gene: TRBJ1-4
clone size: many
D gene: TRBD1
V gene: TRBV6-2/TRBV6-3

CDR3 protein: CASSLRLAGGGEQFF
CDR3 DNA: TGTGCCAGCAGTTTAAGGCTAGCGGGAGGAGGTGAGCAGTTCTTC
J gene: TRBJ2-1
clone size: many
D gene: TRBD2
V gene: TRBV27

CDR3 protein: CASSLVGAANEQFF
CDR3 DNA: TGTGCCAGCAGCTTAGTTGGGGCAGCTAATGAGCAGTTCTTC
J gene: TRBJ2-1
clone size: many
D gene: NA
V gene: TRBV7-9

CDR3 protein: CASSLALGVSSYNEQFF
CDR3 DNA: TGTGCCAGCAGCTTAGCGCTGGGGGTCAGTTCCTACAATGAGCAGTTCTTC
J gene: TRBJ2-1
clone size: many
D gene: NA
V gene: TRBV7-9

CDR3 protein: CASIGYRLNTGELFF
CDR3 DNA: TGTGCCAGCATAGGGTACAGGCTGAACACCGGGGAGCTGTTTTTT
J gene: TRBJ2-2
clone size: NA
D gene: NA
V gene: TRBV6-1

CDR3 protein: CASSQFYEQYF
CDR3 DNA: TGTGCCAGCAGTCAGTTTTACGAGCAGTACTTC
J gene: TRBJ2-7
clone size: many
D gene: NA
V gene: TRBV6-2/TRBV6-3

CDR3 protein: CASSQVEGAGELFF
CDR3 DNA: TGTGCCAGCAGCCAAGTTGAGGGGGCCGGGGAGCTGTTTTTT
J gene: TRBJ2-2
clone size: few
D gene: NA
V gene: TRBV3-1

CDR3 protein: CASSPDLAGANVLTF
CDR3 DNA: TGTGCCAGCAGTCCCGATTTAGCTGGGGCCAACGTCCTGACTTTC
J gene: TRBJ2-6
clone size: many
D gene: NA
V gene: TRBV6-6